The clone carrying this TCR beta chain occurred a few times. These data come from a study of T cells in Graves' hyperthyroidism and ophthalmopathy. The source material, RNA transcripts, was used to amplify TCR beta CDR3 regions. The TCR CDR3 first-round RT-PCR relied on the HTBI primer set. MiXCR was run by TCRdb on the multiplex PCR reads, yielding one entry per CDR3 protein. The table includes some 740,000 distinct CDR3 sequences, less than 15% detected once. CDR3 length: 12 residues. Looked up from germline, CDR1 is SGHTA and CDR2 is FQGNSA. J lost 10 bases, V lost 5 bases, and 5 bases had no gene match.

The TCR sequence derives from a woman under 30 with Graves' hyperthyroidism. The sequencing input was blood. This chain connects TRBV7-2 to TRBJ2-1, with 7 bases fitting TRBD2. The CDR3 DNA reads TGTGCCAGCAGCAGGGACGGGAGGGAGCAGTTCTTC. It is translated as CASSRDGREQFF.